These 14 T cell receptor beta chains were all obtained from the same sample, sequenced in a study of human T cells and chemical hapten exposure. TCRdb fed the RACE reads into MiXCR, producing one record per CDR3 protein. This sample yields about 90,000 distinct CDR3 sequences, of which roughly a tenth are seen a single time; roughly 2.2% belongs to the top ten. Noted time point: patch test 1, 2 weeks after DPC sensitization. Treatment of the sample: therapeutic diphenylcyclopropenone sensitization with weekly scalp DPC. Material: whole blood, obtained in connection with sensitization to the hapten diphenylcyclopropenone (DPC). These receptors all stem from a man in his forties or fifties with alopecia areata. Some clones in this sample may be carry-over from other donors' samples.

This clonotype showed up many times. CDR3 DNA sequence: TGTGCCAGCGCTGACAGCGCTGTTTCTAATGAAAAACTGTTTTTT. Protein product: CASADSAVSNEKLFF. J is TRBJ1-4 and V is TRBV12-3 or TRBV12-4; possibly TRBD1 for D (5 bases). V lost 8 bases to trimming and J lost 3 bases, with 16 bases between them. CDR3 size: 15 residues.

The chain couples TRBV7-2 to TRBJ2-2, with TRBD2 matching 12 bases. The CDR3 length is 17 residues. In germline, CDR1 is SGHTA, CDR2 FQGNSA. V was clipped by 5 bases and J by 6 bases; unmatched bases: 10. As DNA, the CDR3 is TGTGCCAGCAGCCCCGGCCCTAGCGGGAGGGGGTCCGGGGAGCTGTTTTTT. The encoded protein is CASSPGPSGRGSGELFF.

In DNA form, the CDR3 reads TGTGCCAGCGGCTGGGGAATGAACACTGAAGCTTTCTTT. This gives the protein CASGWGMNTEAFF. The chain combines TRBV18 with TRBJ1-1; D is undetermined. Trimming stripped 8 bases from V and 0 bases from J, with 10 bases between. The CDR3 contains 13 residues. CDR1 is KGHSH and CDR2 is LQKENI in the germline V gene.

The CDR3 loop reads CASSQGAGELDTQYF. The CDR3 region has the DNA TGTGCCAGCAGCCAAGGAGCGGGAGAGTTAGATACGCAGTATTTT. V gene TRBV14 combines with J gene TRBJ2-3, with 8 bases identical to TRBD2. With 1 base clipped from V and 5 bases from J, the junction kept 5 bases outside the gene matches. Germline CDR1 and CDR2: SGHDN and FVKESK. The CDR3 spans 15 residues. Using reference TRBV14 and TRBJ2-3 for the parts outside the CDR3, the full variable domain is EAGVTQFPSHSVIEKGQTVTLRCDPISGHDNLYWYRRVMGKEIKFLLHFVKESKQDESGMPNNRFLAERTGGTYSTLKVQPAELEDSGVYFCASSQGAGELDTQYFGPGTRLTVL.

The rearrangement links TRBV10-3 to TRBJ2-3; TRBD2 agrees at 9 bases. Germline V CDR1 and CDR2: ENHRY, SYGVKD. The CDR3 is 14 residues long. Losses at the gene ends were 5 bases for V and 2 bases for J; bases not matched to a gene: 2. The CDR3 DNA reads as TGTGCCATCAGTCTAGCGGGAAACACAGATACGCAGTATTTT. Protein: CAISLAGNTDTQYF.

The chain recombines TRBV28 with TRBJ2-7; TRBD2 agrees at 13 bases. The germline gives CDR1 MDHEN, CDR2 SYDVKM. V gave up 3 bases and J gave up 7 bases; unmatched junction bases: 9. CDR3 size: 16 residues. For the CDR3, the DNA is TGTGCCAGCAGTTTTCGACTAGCGGGAGGTAGGGGGGAGCAGTACTTC. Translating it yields CASSFRLAGGRGEQYF.

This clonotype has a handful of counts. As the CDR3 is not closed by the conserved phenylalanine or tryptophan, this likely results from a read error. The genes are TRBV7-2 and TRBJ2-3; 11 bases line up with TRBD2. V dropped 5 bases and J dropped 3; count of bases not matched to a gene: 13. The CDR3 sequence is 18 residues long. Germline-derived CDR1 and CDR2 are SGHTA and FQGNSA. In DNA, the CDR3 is TGTGCCAGCAGCCGGATTTTAGCGGGAGGGCCCGGGACAGATACGCAGTATCTT. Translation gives CASSRILAGGPGTDTQYL.

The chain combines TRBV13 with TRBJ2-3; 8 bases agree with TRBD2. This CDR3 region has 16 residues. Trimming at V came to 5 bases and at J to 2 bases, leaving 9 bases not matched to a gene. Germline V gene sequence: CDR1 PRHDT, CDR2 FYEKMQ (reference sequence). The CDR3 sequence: CASSRPVAGTTDTQYF. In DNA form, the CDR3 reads TGTGCCAGCAGCCGCCCCGTAGCGGGAACCACAGATACGCAGTATTTT. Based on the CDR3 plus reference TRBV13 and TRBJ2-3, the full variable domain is AAGVIQSPRHLIKEKRETATLKCYPIPRHDTVYWYQQGPGQDPQFLISFYEKMQSDKGSIPDRFSAQQFSDYHSELNMSSLELGDSALYFCASSRPVAGTTDTQYFGPGTRLTVL.

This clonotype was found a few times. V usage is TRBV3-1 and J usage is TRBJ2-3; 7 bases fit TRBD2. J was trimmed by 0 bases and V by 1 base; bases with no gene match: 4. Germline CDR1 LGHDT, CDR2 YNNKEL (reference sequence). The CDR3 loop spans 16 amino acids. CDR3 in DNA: TGTGCCAGCAGCCAAGGATTGGGACTAAGCACAGATACGCAGTATTTT. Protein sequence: CASSQGLGLSTDTQYF.

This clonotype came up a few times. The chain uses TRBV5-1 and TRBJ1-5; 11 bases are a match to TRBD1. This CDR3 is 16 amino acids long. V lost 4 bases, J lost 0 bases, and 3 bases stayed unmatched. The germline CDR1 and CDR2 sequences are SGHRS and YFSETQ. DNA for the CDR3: TGCGCCAGCAGCGCCGGGACAGGGGGTAGCAATCAGCCCCAGCATTTT. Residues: CASSAGTGGSNQPQHF.

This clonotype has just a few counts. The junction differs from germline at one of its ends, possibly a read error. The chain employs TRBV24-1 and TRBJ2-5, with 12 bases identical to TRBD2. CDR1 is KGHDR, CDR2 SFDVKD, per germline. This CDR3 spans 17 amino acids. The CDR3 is CATSDAGGLAGSESQYF. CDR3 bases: TGTGCCACCAGTGACGCTGGAGGACTAGCGGGGTCAGAGTCCCAGTACTTC.

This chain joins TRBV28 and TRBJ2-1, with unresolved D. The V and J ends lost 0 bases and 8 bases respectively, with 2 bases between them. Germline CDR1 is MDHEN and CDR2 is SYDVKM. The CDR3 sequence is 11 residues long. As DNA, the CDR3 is TGTGCCAGCAGTTTATGGGATGAGCAGTTCTTC. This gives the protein CASSLWDEQFF.

The CDR3 bases are TGCAGCGTTGAAGAGCTAGCGGGAACCTACAATGAGCAGTTCTTC. Its protein product is CSVEELAGTYNEQFF. The chain carries TRBV29-1 and TRBJ2-1, with 9 bases that match TRBD2. The CDR3 extends over 15 amino acids. The germline V gene encodes CDR1 SQVTM and CDR2 ANQGSEA. Losses at the gene ends were 0 bases for V and 2 bases for J; bases not matched to a gene: 2.

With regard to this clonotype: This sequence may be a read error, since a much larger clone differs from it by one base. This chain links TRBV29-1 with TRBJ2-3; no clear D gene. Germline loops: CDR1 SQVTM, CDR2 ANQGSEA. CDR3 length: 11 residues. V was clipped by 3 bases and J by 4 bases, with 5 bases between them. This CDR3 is CSVEVPDTQYF. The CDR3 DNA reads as TGCAGCGTTGAGGTGCCAGATACGCAGTATTTT.